A selection of T cell receptor beta chains follows, all from one sample in a study of T cells in Graves' hyperthyroidism and ophthalmopathy. TCRdb re-derived calls from the multiplex PCR reads in MiXCR, one entry per CDR3 protein. This sample has more than 550,000 distinct CDR3 sequences, with 17% found just once. The sequenced material came from blood. All receptors come from a man aged 45-65 years with Graves' hyperthyroidism. Both conserved end residues are part of each CDR3. A D gene is named only where the DNA matches it firmly. Clone sizes are given selectively: once, few, many, or a class where the clone is expanded.

V: TRBV7-6; J: TRBJ1-2; size: few; D: -; CDR3: CASSGWGVYGYTF
V: TRBV28; J: TRBJ2-7; size: many; D: TRBD2; CDR3: CASSGTTGGALYEQYF
V: TRBV27; J: TRBJ2-7; size: few; D: TRBD1; CDR3: CASSLDSGTASYEQYF
V: TRBV11-2; J: TRBJ2-1; size: many; D: -; CDR3: CASSDAGRVKYNEQFF
V: TRBV3-1; J: TRBJ1-6; size: -; D: -; CDR3: CASSQDALQGSLRSYNSPLHF
V: TRBV19; J: TRBJ1-1; size: many; D: -; CDR3: CASSSQVNTEAFF
V: TRBV30; J: TRBJ2-1; size: few; D: TRBD2; CDR3: CAWAGTRNVYNEQFF
V: TRBV6-2/TRBV6-3; J: TRBJ2-2; size: -; D: -; CDR3: CAIGDSNTGELFF
V: TRBV2; J: TRBJ1-1; size: -; D: TRBD1; CDR3: CASRRTGASTEAFF
V: TRBV7-9; J: TRBJ2-2; size: -; D: TRBD1; CDR3: CASFTPGQGHTGELFF
V: TRBV5-1; J: TRBJ2-1; size: few; D: TRBD2; CDR3: CASRGTSGLYNEQFF
V: TRBV5-1; J: TRBJ2-1; size: many; D: -; CDR3: CASSLDSGTYNEQFF
V: TRBV11-2; J: TRBJ2-1; size: many; D: TRBD2; CDR3: CASSFYSGRPHNEQFF
V: TRBV28; J: TRBJ2-5; size: many; D: -; CDR3: CASSPVGIQETQYF
V: TRBV10-3; J: TRBJ1-2; size: -; D: -; CDR3: CAISESAGYYGYTF
V: TRBV20-1; J: TRBJ2-1; size: few; D: TRBD1; CDR3: CSARLRDSESYNEQFF
V: TRBV7-9; J: TRBJ2-5; size: many; D: TRBD1; CDR3: CASSPGQGAEQETQYF
V: TRBV20-1; J: TRBJ2-7; size: many; D: TRBD2; CDR3: CSARWTSGKNEQYF
V: TRBV30; J: TRBJ1-2; size: -; D: -; CDR3: CASHSGLNYGYTF
V: TRBV2; J: TRBJ1-4; size: many; D: -; CDR3: CASSESPRLNNEKLFF
V: TRBV6-1; J: TRBJ2-2; size: -; D: -; CDR3: CASRLGQRYTGELFF
V: TRBV28; J: TRBJ1-4; size: many; D: TRBD1; CDR3: CASSDQGGASEKLFF
V: TRBV28; J: TRBJ2-1; size: many; D: TRBD1; CDR3: CASSPRTGPHNNEQFF
V: TRBV28; J: TRBJ1-5; size: many; D: TRBD1; CDR3: CASSSGQVNNQPQHF
V: TRBV7-2; J: TRBJ2-7; size: -; D: TRBD2; CDR3: CASTGTSGRVYEQYF
V: TRBV6-1; J: TRBJ1-1; size: few; D: TRBD1; CDR3: CASSFSETGFTEAFF
V: TRBV18; J: TRBJ2-3; size: many; D: -; CDR3: CASSPEADTQYF
V: TRBV3-1; J: TRBJ2-5; size: many; D: -; CDR3: CASSQRSQETQYF
V: TRBV4-1; J: TRBJ2-3; size: -; D: TRBD2; CDR3: CASSQAEGAGVDTQYF
V: TRBV27; J: TRBJ2-5; size: many; D: TRBD2; CDR3: CASRSGTSGSYETQYF
V: TRBV30; J: TRBJ1-5; size: many; D: TRBD1; CDR3: CAWARGSYQPQHF
V: TRBV20-1; J: TRBJ2-7; size: many; D: TRBD2; CDR3: CSASRAGTYEQYF
V: TRBV19; J: TRBJ2-7; size: -; D: TRBD2; CDR3: CASSVLSGTYEQYF
V: TRBV28; J: TRBJ2-7; size: many; D: -; CDR3: CASERGSNAYEQYF
V: TRBV9; J: TRBJ2-6; size: -; D: -; CDR3: CASSVGEGRSSGANVLTF
V: TRBV2; J: TRBJ1-2; size: many; D: TRBD1; CDR3: CASSGDSHGYTF
V: TRBV20-1; J: TRBJ2-7; size: few; D: TRBD2; CDR3: CSARPILAGGLSYEQYF
V: TRBV28; J: TRBJ1-2; size: -; D: -; CDR3: CASSPRVIVYGYTF
V: TRBV5-1; J: TRBJ2-7; size: few; D: TRBD1; CDR3: CASSLTGGRDEQYF
V: TRBV4-1; J: TRBJ2-7; size: -; D: TRBD1; CDR3: CASSHGTFRTGGDSYEQYF
V: TRBV24-1; J: TRBJ2-1; size: -; D: TRBD1; CDR3: CATSDPGQGAQGAGGGSYNEQFF
V: TRBV29-1; J: TRBJ2-1; size: few; D: TRBD2; CDR3: CSVEASGSYNEQFF
V: TRBV5-1; J: TRBJ1-2; size: many; D: TRBD1; CDR3: CASSSHRGPDGYTF
V: TRBV11-2; J: TRBJ1-1; size: -; D: -; CDR3: CASSLGGSDTEAFF
V: TRBV5-8; J: TRBJ1-1; size: many; D: TRBD1; CDR3: CASSWDRPLPNTEAFF
V: TRBV20-1; J: TRBJ2-2; size: -; D: TRBD1; CDR3: CSAFDRGRANTGELFF
V: TRBV24-1; J: TRBJ2-5; size: many; D: -; CDR3: CATSDSETRQETQYF
V: TRBV12-3/TRBV12-4; J: TRBJ2-7; size: many; D: -; CDR3: CASTPRTSFYEQYF
V: TRBV24-1; J: TRBJ2-5; size: many; D: -; CDR3: CATSDPALEETQYF
V: TRBV4-1; J: TRBJ2-7; size: -; D: TRBD2; CDR3: CASSQDRASGVSYEQYF
V: TRBV12-3/TRBV12-4; J: TRBJ1-2; size: -; D: TRBD1; CDR3: CASSYLGQGAGGYTF
V: TRBV28; J: TRBJ2-3; size: -; D: TRBD2; CDR3: CASSTLAGDTDTQYF
V: TRBV28; J: TRBJ1-2; size: many; D: -; CDR3: CASSFSPSGGYTF
V: TRBV4-2; J: TRBJ2-2; size: few; D: TRBD1; CDR3: CASSQVGAGGTGELFF
V: TRBV10-3; J: TRBJ2-3; size: few; D: -; CDR3: CAISAHTDTQYF
V: TRBV11-3; J: TRBJ2-7; size: many; D: TRBD1; CDR3: CASSLDRGVYEQYF
V: TRBV14; J: TRBJ2-1; size: -; D: TRBD2; CDR3: CASSQLFGVAGGDEQFF
V: TRBV6-6; J: TRBJ1-3; size: few; D: -; CDR3: CASSYLPGPNSGNTIYF
V: TRBV25-1; J: TRBJ2-6; size: few; D: TRBD1; CDR3: CASSEGQRSGANVLTF